Described below is a single T cell receptor (beta chain) sequence and its context. This record belongs to a study of CD8+ T cells in alopecia areata. Study-level information: The drug, oral tofacitinib, was given to treated patients at 5 to 10 mg twice daily.

The CDR3 is 15 amino acids. CDR1 and CDR2 from the germline V gene are SQVTM and ANQGSEA. J lost 3 bases, V lost 5 bases, and 13 bases had no gene match. Reverse transcribed after extraction, RNA yielded cDNA as the sequencing template. Profiled with immunoSEQ multiplex PCR; TCRdb holds only in-frame clones, not every one. The table shows approximately 150,000 clones, with approximately 50% occurring only once. The clonotype originates from a human donor with alopecia areata. The J gene is TRBJ2-7, the V gene TRBV29-1; 7 bases are shared with TRBD2. This sample comprised CD4+ T cells sorted from blood, obtained at week 0. In DNA form, the CDR3 reads TGCAGCGTTCTCCTACCGGGACTAAAAATCTACGAGCAGTACTTC. Translation gives CSVLLPGLKIYEQYF.